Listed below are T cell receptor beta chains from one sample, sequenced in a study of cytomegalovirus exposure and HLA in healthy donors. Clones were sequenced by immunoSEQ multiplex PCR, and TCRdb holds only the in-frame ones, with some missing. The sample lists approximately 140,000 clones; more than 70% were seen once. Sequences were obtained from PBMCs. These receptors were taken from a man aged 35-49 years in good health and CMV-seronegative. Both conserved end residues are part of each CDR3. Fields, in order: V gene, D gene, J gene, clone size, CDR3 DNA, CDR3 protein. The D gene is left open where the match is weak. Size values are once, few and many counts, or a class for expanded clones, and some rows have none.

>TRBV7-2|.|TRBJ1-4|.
TGTGCCAGCAACGAGGGCCCACACCATGAAAAACTGTTTTTT
CASNEGPHHEKLFF
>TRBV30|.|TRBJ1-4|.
TGTGCCTGGAGTTTCCAAGGGGGAGAAAAACTGTTTTTT
CAWSFQGGEKLFF
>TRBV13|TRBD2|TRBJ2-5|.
TGTGCCAGCAGCGCCCCTAGCGGGGGGAAAGAGACCCAGTACTTC
CASSAPSGGKETQYF
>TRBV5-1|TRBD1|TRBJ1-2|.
TGCGCCAGCAGCTTTCAGGGGGCGGACTATGGCTACACCTTC
CASSFQGADYGYTF
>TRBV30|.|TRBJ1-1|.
TGTGCCTGGTGGGGAGGGATGAACACTGAAGCTTTCTTT
CAWWGGMNTEAFF
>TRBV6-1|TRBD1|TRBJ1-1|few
TGTGCCAGCAGTTCTTGGGACAGGGTGAACACTGAAGCTTTCTTT
CASSSWDRVNTEAFF
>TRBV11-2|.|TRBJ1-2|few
TGTGCCAGCAGCTTCCTACGGGGGAGGTCGGGCTATGGCTACACCTTC
CASSFLRGRSGYGYTF
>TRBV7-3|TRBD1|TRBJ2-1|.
TGTGCCAGCAGTTCCGGACAGGGCGAGCAGTTCTTC
CASSSGQGEQFF
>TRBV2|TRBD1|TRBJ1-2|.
TGTGCCAGCAGGGGGGACAGGGGGCCGGATGGCTACACCTTC
CASRGDRGPDGYTF
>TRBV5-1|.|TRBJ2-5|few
TGCGCCAGCAGCTTGGATCCAGGGATAATCCAAGAGACCCAGTACTTC
CASSLDPGIIQETQYF
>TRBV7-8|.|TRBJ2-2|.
TGTGCCAGCAGCCCCCATGGGGGGGCGCCGAACACCGGGGAGCTGTTTTTT
CASSPHGGAPNTGELFF
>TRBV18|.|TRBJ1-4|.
TGTGCCAGCTCACCAATGGGAGGCAATGAAAAACTGTTTTTT
CASSPMGGNEKLFF
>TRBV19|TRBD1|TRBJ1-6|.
TGTGCCAGTAGCTCGACTGGGACAGGGTTGGTCCACTTT
CASSSTGTGLVHF
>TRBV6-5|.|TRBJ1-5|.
TGTGCCAGCTCGCGAGGGGGGGCGAACAATCAGCCCCAGCATTTT
CASSRGGANNQPQHF
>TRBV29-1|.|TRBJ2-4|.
TGCAGCGTCTTGGGGCTAGGGGCCAAAAACATTCAGTACTTC
CSVLGLGAKNIQYF
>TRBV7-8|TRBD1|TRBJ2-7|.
TGTGCCAGCAGCGTCCGGGACAGGGCCTCCTACGAGCAGTACTTC
CASSVRDRASYEQYF
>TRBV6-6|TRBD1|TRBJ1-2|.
TGTGCCAGCAGCCCCGGACAGGGGCGCTATGGCTACACCTTC
CASSPGQGRYGYTF
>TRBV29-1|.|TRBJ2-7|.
TGCAGCGTCGGAGACAGAACCTACGAGCAGTACTTC
CSVGDRTYEQYF
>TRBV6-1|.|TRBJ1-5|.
TGTGCCAGCAGCACAGGTGCCAATCAGCCCCAGCATTTT
CASSTGANQPQHF
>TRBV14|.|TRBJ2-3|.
TGTGCCAGCAGCCAAGATCTGAGTGCTAGCACAGATACGCAGTATTTT
CASSQDLSASTDTQYF
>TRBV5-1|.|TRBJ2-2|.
TGCGCCAGCAGCTTGGCAGGCAGTCCAAGCACCGGGGAGCTGTTTTTT
CASSLAGSPSTGELFF
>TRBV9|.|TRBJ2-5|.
TGTGCCAGCAGCGTAGGAGGTAGGGGCCAAGAGACCCAGTACTTC
CASSVGGRGQETQYF
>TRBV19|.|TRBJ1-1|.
TGTGCCAGTAGTTGGCAGAATATGAACACTGAAGCTTTCTTT
CASSWQNMNTEAFF
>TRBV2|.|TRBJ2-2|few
TGTGCCTTCTCGCGGGCGGCGAGGAACACCGGGGAGCTGTTTTTT
CAFSRAARNTGELFF
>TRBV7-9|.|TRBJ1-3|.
TGTGCCAGCAGCTATGAATCGGAGGGTACTGGAAACACCATATATTTT
CASSYESEGTGNTIYF
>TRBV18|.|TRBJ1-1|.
TGTGCCAGCGCGGGACTGAACACTGAAGCTTTCTTT
CASAGLNTEAFF
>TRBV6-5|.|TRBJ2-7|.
TGTGCCAGCAGCCCATCCAGGGCGCCCTACGAGCAGTACTTC
CASSPSRAPYEQYF
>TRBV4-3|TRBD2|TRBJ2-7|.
TGCGCCAGCAGCCAAGCGGCCCTGGGACTAGCGAAATACGAGCAGTACTTC
CASSQAALGLAKYEQYF
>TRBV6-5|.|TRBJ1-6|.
TGTGCCAGCCTACCGTTCAGGGATCACTCACCCCTCCACTTT
CASLPFRDHSPLHF
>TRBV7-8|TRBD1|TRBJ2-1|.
TGTGCCAGCAGCCCGACGGACAGGACCGTCAATGAGCAGTTCTTC
CASSPTDRTVNEQFF
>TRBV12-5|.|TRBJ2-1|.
TGTGCTAGTGGTTTGGTATCTTACAATGAGCAGTTCTTC
CASGLVSYNEQFF
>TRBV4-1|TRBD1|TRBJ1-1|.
TGCGCCAGCAGCCAAGTCAGGGGGTCGGACACTGAAGCTTTCTTT
CASSQVRGSDTEAFF
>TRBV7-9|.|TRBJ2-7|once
TGTGCCAGCAGCTTAAAAGGGACACCTTCCTACGAGCAGTACTTC
CASSLKGTPSYEQYF
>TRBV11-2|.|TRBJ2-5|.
TGTGCCAGCAGCTTAGTCCCGCGGGTCCAAGAGACCCAGTACTTC
CASSLVPRVQETQYF
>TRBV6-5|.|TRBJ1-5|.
TGTGCCAGCAGTTACGACGGGGGGAGCAATCAGCCCCAGCATTTT
CASSYDGGSNQPQHF
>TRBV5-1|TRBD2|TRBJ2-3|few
TGCGCCAGCAGCTTGATGAATAGCGGGAGCACAGATACGCAGTATTTT
CASSLMNSGSTDTQYF
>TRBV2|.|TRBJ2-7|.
TGTGCCAGCATTGAACAAGCCCAGGGAGAGCAGTACTTC
CASIEQAQGEQYF
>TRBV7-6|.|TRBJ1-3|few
TGTGCCAGCAGCCCCCAAACAATCTCTGGAAACACCATATATTTT
CASSPQTISGNTIYF
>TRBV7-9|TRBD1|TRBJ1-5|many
TGTGCCAGCAGCTCCCTACAGGGGGCAAGCAATCAGCCCCAGCATTTT
CASSSLQGASNQPQHF
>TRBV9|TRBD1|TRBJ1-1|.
TGTGCCAGCAGCGCCCGTACAGGGGGAGCCTATGAAGCTTTCTTT
CASSARTGGAYEAFF
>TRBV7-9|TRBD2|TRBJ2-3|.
TGTGCCAGCATACGACTAGCGTACACAGATACGCAGTATTTT
CASIRLAYTDTQYF
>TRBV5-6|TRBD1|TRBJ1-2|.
TGTGCCAGCAGCTCGGACAGGGCCTATGGCTACACCTTC
CASSSDRAYGYTF
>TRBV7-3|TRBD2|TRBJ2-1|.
TGTGCCAGCAGCCCCGGACTAGCGGACTCCTACAATGAGCAGTTCTTC
CASSPGLADSYNEQFF
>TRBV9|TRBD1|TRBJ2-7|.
TGTGCCAGCAGCGCCCGGGACAGCAAAACCTACGAGCAGTACTTC
CASSARDSKTYEQYF
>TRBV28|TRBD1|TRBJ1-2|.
TGTGCCAGCAGTTACGCCCGGACAGGGGTGTATGGCTACACCTTC
CASSYARTGVYGYTF
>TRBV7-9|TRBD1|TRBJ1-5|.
TGTGCCAGCAGCATATGGACAGGGGGCTACAATTATAGCAATCAGCCCCAGCATTTT
CASSIWTGGYNYSNQPQHF